The next 31 T cell receptor beta chains were all read from a single sample in a study of shared clonotypes between healthy human individuals. Libraries were prepared by immunoSEQ multiplex PCR; TCRdb keeps only in-frame clonotypes and omits some of them. The data show about 2.4 million clones, approximately 90% seen once. The sequencing input was naive CD4+ T cells sorted from blood. Subset: CD45RA+ positively selected. The receptors stem from a man in his late teens or twenties in good health.

The V gene is TRBV6-4, the J gene TRBJ1-6, with D unclear. CDR1 MRHNA and CDR2 SNTAGT come from the germline V gene. Deletions cut 3 bases from V and 7 bases from J, with 10 bases between. This CDR3 has 14 amino acids. The CDR3 loop reads CASSEVRSNSPLHF. The CDR3 bases are TGTGCCAGCAGTGAAGTCAGGTCGAATTCACCCCTCCACTTT.

Remarks on this clone: Germline is not matched at one junction end, which may reflect a read error. The CDR3 sequence: CASSSGGSYEQYF. CDR3 bases: TGTGCTAGCAGCTCCGGGGGCTCCTACGAGCAGTACTTC. The V and J genes are TRBV7-7 and TRBJ2-7, with D maybe TRBD2 (6 bases). This CDR3 region has 13 residues. Germline V CDR1 and CDR2: SSHAT, FNYEAQ (reference sequence).

This chain joins TRBV7-9 and TRBJ1-5, with D possibly TRBD1 on 6 matching bases. The CDR3 has 19 amino acids. Germline CDR1 is SEHNR and CDR2 is FQNEAQ (reference sequence). Trimming removed 6 bases at V and 5 bases at J, with 29 bases between. The CDR3 bases are TGTGCCAGCAGAGGAACAGGGCCGTGGGGTCTCTACAGGCATCAGCCCCAGCATTTT. This gives the protein CASRGTGPWGLYRHQPQHF.

Worth noting for this clone: Other DNA sequences in the same sample also yield this CDR3. The chain carries TRBV6-5 and TRBJ1-1, with D possibly being TRBD1 (5 bases). Trimming removed 6 bases from V and 4 bases from J, with 15 bases in between. The V gene's germline CDR1 is MNHEY and CDR2 SVGAGI. The CDR3 consists of 14 residues. The CDR3 protein is CASSRGRGGTEAFF. The CDR3 region has the DNA TGTGCCAGCAGCCGAGGACGGGGGGGCACTGAAGCTTTCTTT.

The V and J genes are TRBV7-2 and TRBJ1-1; no clear D gene. This CDR3 is 16 amino acids long. Trimming took off 7 bases at V and 0 bases at J, with 18 bases between the two ends. Germline assignment: CDR1 SGHTA and CDR2 FQGNSA. The CDR3: CASTIARGKLNTEAFF. The CDR3 nucleotides read TGTGCCAGCACGATTGCTCGTGGGAAGTTGAACACTGAAGCTTTCTTT.

The J gene is TRBJ1-2, the V gene TRBV28, with TRBD1 as a possible D gene (6 bases). V lost 8 bases and J lost 4, with 20 bases in between. The V gene's germline CDR1 is MDHEN and CDR2 SYDVKM. The CDR3 has 15 amino acids. The CDR3 region is CASSSSKGGTYGYTF. CDR3 in DNA: TGTGCCAGCTCTTCTTCCAAAGGGGGTACCTATGGCTACACCTTC.

This rearrangement joins TRBV19 to TRBJ2-7, with TRBD1 identical over 8 bases. From germline, CDR1 is LNHDA and CDR2 SQIVND (reference sequence). The length of the CDR3 is 17 residues. The J segment lost 1 base and the V segment lost 5 bases, leaving 13 bases of the junction unmatched. Here the CDR3 reads CASSAKDRALLSYEQYF. The CDR3 nucleotides read TGTGCCAGTAGTGCCAAGGACAGGGCCTTACTATCCTACGAGCAGTACTTC.

The V and J genes are TRBV4-3 and TRBJ1-1; D not resolved. The germline gives CDR1 LGHNA, CDR2 YSLEER. There are 15 residues in the CDR3. Trimming cost V 2 bases and J 1 base, with 11 bases left between them. The CDR3 DNA is TGCGCCAGCAGCCAATCGCTTTGGGGGAACACTGAAGCTTTCTTT. Amino acids: CASSQSLWGNTEAFF.

This sequence joins TRBV5-4 and TRBJ2-6, with a possible D match to TRBD1 (6 bases). Looked up from germline, CDR1 is SGHNT and CDR2 is YYREEE (reference sequence). V gave up 3 bases and J gave up 4 bases, with 17 bases separating them. The CDR3 is 17 amino acids. The CDR3 region is CASSSIQGNSGANVLTF. CDR3 DNA sequence: TGTGCCAGCAGCTCGATACAGGGAAACTCAGGGGCCAACGTCCTGACTTTC.

This chain connects TRBV7-9 to TRBJ2-1; TRBD1 agrees at 7 bases. CDR3 length: 15 amino acids. J lost 5 bases, V lost 1 base, and 5 bases had no gene match. Per the germline V gene, CDR1 is SEHNR and CDR2 is FQNEAQ (reference sequence). For the CDR3, the DNA is TGTGCCAGCAGCTTAGGTACAGGGGCAGACAATGAGCAGTTCTTC. It yields the protein CASSLGTGADNEQFF.

The CDR3 sequence is CASSHVSSYEQYF. The CDR3 DNA reads TGCGCCAGCAGCCACGTGAGCTCCTACGAGCAGTACTTC. This sequence joins TRBV5-1 and TRBJ2-7, with unresolved D. The CDR3 totals 13 residues. The germline V gene encodes CDR1 SGHRS and CDR2 YFSETQ. The V end was cut by 4 bases, the J end by 0 bases, with 8 bases between.

The genes are TRBV30 and TRBJ2-3; 10 nucleotides agree with TRBD2. The junction had 9 bases not matched to a gene; V was cut back by 0 bases and J by 6 bases. Germline V gene sequence: CDR1 GTSNPN, CDR2 SVGIG (reference sequence). This CDR3 has 16 amino acids. The CDR3 here is CAWSVESPAGGDTQYF. The CDR3, as DNA: TGTGCCTGGAGTGTTGAAAGTCCAGCGGGGGGGGATACGCAGTATTTT.

The V and J genes are TRBV4-3 and TRBJ2-7; 8 nucleotides agree with TRBD2. The germline V gene encodes CDR1 LGHNA and CDR2 YSLEER. J lost 5 bases, V lost 0 bases, and 9 bases had no gene match. The CDR3 is 16 residues long. As DNA, the CDR3 is TGCGCCAGCAGCCAAGATGGGAGCGGGAGTTGGGACGAGCAGTACTTC. This gives the protein CASSQDGSGSWDEQYF.

The V gene is TRBV6-1, the J gene TRBJ2-7; D not resolved. Trimming pared 0 bases from V and 2 bases from J, leaving 17 bases between. There are 17 residues in the CDR3. Germline CDR1 is MNHNS and CDR2 is SASEGT. Written as DNA, the CDR3 is TGTGCCAGCAGTGAAGCGGGCTTTGGAGATTTCCCCTACGAGCAGTACTTC. This sequence encodes CASSEAGFGDFPYEQYF.

The rearrangement joins TRBV28 to TRBJ2-3; D could derive from TRBD1 or TRBD2 (5 bases each). Deletions cut 6 bases from V and 6 bases from J, with 13 bases between. The CDR3 sequence is 13 residues long. The V gene's germline CDR1 is MDHEN and CDR2 SYDVKM. CDR3 in DNA: TGTGCCAGCAGGAACAGGAGGCGCGATACGCAGTATTTT. Protein sequence: CASRNRRRDTQYF.

Only a few counts were recorded for this clone. The rearrangement links TRBV21-1 to TRBJ1-2; the table's D call of TRBD1 was not tested on the DNA. TRBV21-1 is an annotated pseudogene. This CDR3 has 14 residues. CDR3 residues: CASSLRTEAYGYTF. The CDR3 DNA follows: TGTGCCAGCAGCTTGCGGACAGAGGCCTATGGCTACACCTTC.

This clone was seen only a few times. The chain employs TRBV5-1 and TRBJ1-1; no definite D call. The ends were cut back, 2 bases at V and 5 bases at J, with 10 bases in the middle. This CDR3 has 13 residues. Germline CDR1 SGHRS, CDR2 YFSETQ. The DNA of the CDR3 is TGCGCCAGCAGCTTCGACTCGGGGACTGAAGCTTTCTTT. Amino acids: CASSFDSGTEAFF.

J is TRBJ2-2 and V is TRBV27, with D unclear. The CDR3 runs to 14 residues. Germline CDR1 and CDR2: MNHEY and SMNVEV (reference sequence). Trimming removed 4 bases from V and 5 bases from J, with 11 bases in between. The CDR3 loop is CASSSTFLTGELFF. The DNA for the CDR3 is TGTGCCAGCAGTTCTACCTTTTTAACCGGGGAGCTGTTTTTT.

The chain links TRBV5-1 to TRBJ2-1; D not certain. The ends were cut back, 4 bases at V and 0 bases at J, with 14 bases in the middle. The V gene's germline CDR1 is SGHRS and CDR2 YFSETQ. The CDR3 sequence is 16 residues long. This CDR3 reads CASSQPTPSSYNEQFF. In nucleotides, the CDR3 is TGCGCCAGCAGCCAGCCGACTCCGAGCTCCTACAATGAGCAGTTCTTC.

In the case of this clone: This same CDR3 is encoded by further DNA sequences in the sample. The J gene is TRBJ2-3, the V gene TRBV6-4, with 8 bases fitting TRBD2. The CDR3 is 14 residues long. Looked up from germline, CDR1 is MRHNA and CDR2 is SNTAGT. Trimming removed 6 bases from V and 1 base from J; junction bases left unmatched: 3. CDR3 sequence: CASSDSGGTDTQYF. In DNA form, the CDR3 reads TGTGCCAGCAGCGATAGCGGGGGCACAGATACGCAGTATTTT.

J is TRBJ2-1 and V is TRBV7-2; 13 bases are shared with TRBD2. This CDR3 comprises 16 residues. The ends lost 5 bases at V and 8 bases at J; junction bases unmatched: 9. Germline values: CDR1 SGHTA, CDR2 FQGNSA. CDR3 loop: CASSPRTSGRSHEQFF. DNA for the CDR3: TGTGCCAGCAGCCCTAGGACTAGCGGGAGATCGCATGAGCAGTTCTTC.

The J gene is TRBJ2-5, the V gene TRBV18; the match to TRBD2 covers 13 bases. The trim removed 5 bases at V and 5 bases at J, leaving 5 bases unmatched. From germline, CDR1 is KGHSH and CDR2 LQKENI. This CDR3 has 15 amino acids. CDR3 nucleotide sequence: TGTGCCAGCTCAACGGGACTAGCGGGATTCGAGACCCAGTACTTC. Its translation: CASSTGLAGFETQYF.

The chain uses TRBV5-6 and TRBJ2-6; D not resolved. V lost 4 bases, J lost 2 bases, and 4 bases lay in between. Germline assignment: CDR1 SGHDT and CDR2 YYEEEE. This CDR3 is 13 amino acids long. CDR3 coding DNA: TGTGCCAGCAGCCTCCCTGGGGCCAACGTCCTGACTTTC. It translates to CASSLPGANVLTF.

The chain uses TRBV5-1 and TRBJ2-7, with 15 bases matching TRBD2. Germline V gene data show CDR1 as SGHRS and CDR2 as YFSETQ. The CDR3 is 16 residues long. J was trimmed by 3 bases and V by 4 bases; bases with no gene match: 5. The CDR3 loop reads CASSPWTSGGDYEQYF. The CDR3 bases are TGCGCCAGCAGCCCGTGGACTAGCGGGGGGGACTACGAGCAGTACTTC.

V gene TRBV5-1 combines with J gene TRBJ2-2, with 8 positions matching TRBD1. The germline gives CDR1 SGHRS, CDR2 YFSETQ. This CDR3 spans 15 amino acids. The V and J ends lost 0 bases and 7 bases, in that order; junction bases with no gene match: 5. This chain's CDR3 is CASSLDGQGIGELFF. The CDR3, as DNA: TGCGCCAGCAGCTTGGACGGACAGGGAATCGGGGAGCTGTTTTTT.

This clone occurred once. V usage is TRBV5-6 and J usage is TRBJ1-4, with 9 bases identical to TRBD1. The V segment lost 0 bases and the J segment 8 bases; nucleotides outside the gene matches: 8. The CDR3 is made up of 16 amino acids. Germline CDR1 SGHDT, CDR2 YYEEEE. CDR3 nucleotides: TGTGCCAGCAGCTTGGTGGGGACAGGGATGGAGGAAAAACTGTTTTTT. As protein: CASSLVGTGMEEKLFF.

Worth noting for this clone: Because the CDR3's place on the DNA is in doubt, the DNA is left out and the CDR3 is given as listed by TCRdb. This sequence joins TRBV21-1 and TRBJ2-1; TRBD1, the D gene given by the table, was not confirmed from the DNA. TRBV21-1 is deemed a pseudogene. The CDR3 length equals 18 residues, ends included. The CDR3 reads CASSKWGQYTCNSNEQFF.

This clone appeared a single time. V gene TRBV4-3 combines with J gene TRBJ2-7; possible D gene TRBD1, 6 bases. The CDR3 has 15 amino acids. The V end lost 1 base, the J end lost 2 bases, and 12 bases lay between the germline ends. Looked up from germline, CDR1 is LGHNA and CDR2 is YSLEER. The CDR3 loop reads CASSQGYRDTYEQYF. CDR3 bases: TGCGCCAGCAGCCAAGGCTACAGGGATACCTACGAGCAGTACTTC.

In its sample, this clone was seen once. The CDR3 coding sequence is TGTGCCAGCAAAAGAGACGGGACTGGCTACACAGATACGCAGTATTTT. It is translated as CASKRDGTGYTDTQYF. The rearrangement joins TRBV27 to TRBJ2-3; tentative D call: TRBD2 (6 bases). V shed 7 bases and J shed 2 bases, with 19 bases lying between them. The CDR3 runs 16 residues. Per the germline V gene, CDR1 is MNHEY and CDR2 is SMNVEV (reference sequence).

This clone has a single count. Within the sample, other DNA sequences also encode this same CDR3. The chain combines TRBV7-3 with TRBJ2-5; D gene unclear. V gave up 0 bases and J gave up 3 bases, with 5 bases separating them. CDR3 length: 13 residues. The germline V gene encodes CDR1 SGHTA and CDR2 FQGTGA. For the CDR3, the DNA is TGTGCCAGCAGCTTAACGAGAGAAGAGACCCAGTACTTC. Translation: CASSLTREETQYF.

This clone is a singleton in its sample. The chain carries TRBV2 and TRBJ1-5; 8 bases map to TRBD1. Losses at the gene ends were 6 bases for V and 3 bases for J; bases not matched to a gene: 7. Per germline, CDR1 SNHLY and CDR2 FYNNEI. CDR3 size: 15 residues. CDR3 amino acids: CASSGDRGHNQPQHF. The CDR3, as DNA: TGTGCCAGCAGCGGAGACAGGGGACACAATCAGCCCCAGCATTTT.